A single sample gave rise to the 29 T cell receptor beta chains below, sequenced in a study of memory CD4+ T cells and cytomegalovirus serostatus. The sort gate was single viable CD3+CD4+CD8-CD45RO+ cells for memory CD4+ T cells. Profiled with immunoSEQ multiplex PCR; TCRdb holds only in-frame clones, not every one. Among about 64,000 clones listed, 75% to 80% were seen once. Sequenced material: memory CD4+ T cells from blood. The receptors derive from an adult in good health and CMV-seronegative.

The rearrangement uses TRBV10-3 and TRBJ1-1; D call uncertain. Germline V gene sequence: CDR1 ENHRY, CDR2 SYGVKD. This CDR3 comprises 15 residues. The V end was cut by 4 bases, the J end by 5 bases, with 17 bases between. The CDR3 coding sequence is TGTGCCATCAGTGGGAAGGCCGATTGGGATACTGAAGCTTTCTTT. Translating it yields CAISGKADWDTEAFF.

This CDR3 reads CASIKGIDYEQYF. The CDR3, as DNA: TGTGCCAGCATTAAGGGCATAGACTACGAGCAGTACTTC. The V gene is TRBV2, the J gene TRBJ2-7; D gene unclear. The CDR3 has 13 residues. The ends were cut back, 7 bases at V and 3 bases at J, with 13 bases in the middle. Germline V lookup: CDR1 SNHLY, CDR2 FYNNEI.

The chain has TRBV27 and TRBJ1-2; a weak D match, TRBD1 (5 bases). The V gene lost 0 bases and the J gene lost 3 bases, with 11 bases spanning the gap. This CDR3 has 15 residues. CDR1 and CDR2 from the germline V gene are MNHEY and SMNVEV (reference sequence). CDR3 amino acids: CASSLSGTVHYGYTF. CDR3 nucleotides: TGTGCCAGCAGTTTATCCGGGACTGTACACTATGGCTACACCTTC.

The rearrangement uses TRBV4-2 and TRBJ2-1, with 11 bases fitting TRBD1. Germline V gene data show CDR1 as LGHNA and CDR2 as YNFKEQ. The CDR3 sequence is 17 residues long. V shed 0 bases, J shed 7 bases, and the junction held 8 bases outside the gene matches. The DNA of the CDR3 is TGTGCCAGCAGCCAAGAGGGACAGGGACAGGGGGGGAATGAGCAGTTCTTC. This gives the protein CASSQEGQGQGGNEQFF.

The chain has TRBV6-1 and TRBJ2-5; 10 bases agree with TRBD1. Germline CDR1 and CDR2: MNHNS and SASEGT. J gave up 4 bases and V 6 bases, and 2 bases lay outside the gene matches. There are 13 residues in the CDR3. The CDR3 DNA follows: TGTGCCAGCAGGGACAGGGGGAGAGAGACCCAGTACTTC. Its translation is CASRDRGRETQYF.

V is TRBV5-4 and J is TRBJ1-2; a possible D gene is TRBD1 (6 bases). The length of the CDR3 is 13 residues. Trimming pared 5 bases from V and 2 bases from J, leaving 10 bases between. Germline V CDR1 and CDR2: SGHNT, YYREEE (reference sequence). In DNA form, the CDR3 reads TGTGCCAGCAGTGAGGGGGGGAACTATGGCTACACCTTC. Translated, it gives CASSEGGNYGYTF.

This chain links TRBV27 with TRBJ1-1; D ambiguous. V lost 7 bases, J lost 1 base, and 13 bases lay in between. The CDR3 loop spans 14 amino acids. In germline, CDR1 is MNHEY, CDR2 SMNVEV (reference sequence). In DNA form, the CDR3 reads TGTGCCAGCACCCGACGTGGGGAGAACACTGAAGCTTTCTTT. As protein: CASTRRGENTEAFF.

The rearrangement links TRBV30 to TRBJ2-7; 7 bases are shared with TRBD1. Trimming took 2 bases from V and 3 from J; bases not matched to a gene: 7. The CDR3 totals 14 residues. Germline CDR1 reads GTSNPN; CDR2 reads SVGIG (reference sequence). In DNA, the CDR3 is TGTGCCTGGAGTAGAGGGACAGCCTACTACGAGCAGTACTTC. This gives the protein CAWSRGTAYYEQYF.

The chain employs TRBV9 and TRBJ2-3, with 10 nucleotides matching TRBD2. The V gene end was trimmed by 0 bases and the J gene end by 0 bases; junction bases not matched to a gene: 4. The CDR3 runs 17 residues. In germline, CDR1 is SGDLS, CDR2 YYNGEE. CDR3 sequence: CASSVGLAGTSTDTQYF. The CDR3 DNA is TGTGCCAGCAGCGTAGGACTAGCGGGTACTAGCACAGATACGCAGTATTTT. The whole variable domain, remainder taken from reference TRBV9 and TRBJ2-3, is DSGVTQTPKHLITATGQRVTLRCSPRSGDLSVYWYQQSLDQGLQFLIQYYNGEERAKGNILERFSAQQFPDLHSELNLSSLELGDSALYFCASSVGLAGTSTDTQYFGPGTRLTVL.

This chain uses TRBV28 with TRBJ1-2; D call uncertain. V gave up 2 bases and J gave up 4 bases, with 14 bases separating them. From germline, CDR1 is MDHEN and CDR2 SYDVKM. This CDR3 spans 15 amino acids. This CDR3 is CASSLSLGAVYGYTF. The CDR3 DNA is TGTGCCAGCAGTTTAAGTTTGGGAGCGGTCTATGGCTACACCTTC.

The CDR3 loop is CATRDRAYNEKLFF. In DNA, the CDR3 is TGTGCCACCCGGGACAGGGCCTACAATGAAAAACTGTTTTTT. This sequence joins TRBV19 and TRBJ1-4, with 9 nucleotides matching TRBD1. The CDR3 runs to 14 residues. Germline loops: CDR1 LNHDA, CDR2 SQIVND (reference sequence). With V trimmed by 10 bases and J by 5 bases, 8 bases remained unmatched.

This sequence joins TRBV25-1 and TRBJ2-5; perhaps TRBD1 as D (7 bases). V was shortened by 6 bases and J by 5 bases, with 13 bases between the two germline ends. The CDR3 spans 13 residues. CDR1 and CDR2 (germline): MGHDK, SYGVNS. The DNA for the CDR3 is TGTGCCAGCAGAGGAGGGGGCGCGGAGACCCAGTACTTC. Translated: CASRGGGAETQYF.

The J gene is TRBJ2-6, the V gene TRBV11-1, with 8 bases fitting TRBD1. Germline CDR1 SGHAT, CDR2 FQDESV (reference sequence). Unmatched junction bases numbered 3, after V lost 2 bases and J lost 3 bases. The CDR3 totals 16 residues. CDR3 protein: CASSLQGAGGANVLTF. In DNA form, the CDR3 reads TGTGCCAGCAGCTTACAGGGGGCAGGTGGGGCCAACGTCCTGACTTTC.

The chain couples TRBV29-1 to TRBJ1-1; the match to TRBD1 covers 8 bases. Germline assignment: CDR1 SQVTM and CDR2 ANQGSEA. The CDR3 is made up of 14 amino acids. V trimming: 4 bases; J trimming: 1 base; junction bases outside the gene matches: 5. CDR3 bases: TGCAGCGTTGTTAAGGGGACAGGGAACACTGAAGCTTTCTTT. Protein product: CSVVKGTGNTEAFF.

The rearrangement links TRBV7-9 to TRBJ1-1; D ambiguous. Germline V lookup: CDR1 SEHNR, CDR2 FQNEAQ (reference sequence). The V end was cut by 3 bases, the J end by 7 bases, with 21 bases between. This CDR3 comprises 16 residues. The CDR3 is CASSFPSRTPGDEAFF. The DNA of the CDR3 is TGTGCCAGCAGCTTCCCGAGTCGGACTCCCGGGGATGAAGCTTTCTTT.

Note on this clone: Additional DNA sequences in this sample encode the identical CDR3. The V call is TRBV28, the J call TRBJ1-2; D is undetermined. Trimming removed 3 bases at V and 3 bases at J, with 5 bases between. The CDR3 consists of 12 residues. Germline-derived CDR1 and CDR2 are MDHEN and SYDVKM. CDR3 sequence: CASSLWDYGYTF. The DNA of the CDR3 is TGTGCCAGCAGTTTGTGGGACTATGGCTACACCTTC.

This chain uses TRBV7-9 with TRBJ2-2; TRBD2 matches 9 bases. This CDR3 is built from 15 residues. V was clipped by 5 bases and J by 3 bases; unmatched bases: 4. The germline CDR1 and CDR2 sequences are SEHNR and FQNEAQ (reference sequence). The CDR3 sequence is CASSPGTSHTGELFF. CDR3 coding DNA: TGTGCCAGCAGCCCGGGGACTAGCCACACCGGGGAGCTGTTTTTT.

V is TRBV7-2 and J is TRBJ1-1, with D uncertain. The CDR3 has 11 amino acids. The V gene lost 5 bases and the J gene lost 2 bases, with 3 bases spanning the gap. Germline CDR1 SGHTA, CDR2 FQGNSA. The CDR3 loop is CASSLNTEAFF. As DNA, the CDR3 is TGTGCCAGCAGCCTCAACACTGAAGCTTTCTTT.

The chain's CDR3 is CSARDSSNQPQHF. The CDR3 nucleotides read TGCAGCGCCCGGGACAGTTCAAATCAGCCCCAGCATTTT. The chain combines TRBV29-1 with TRBJ1-5; 7 positions agree with TRBD1. The ends lost 7 bases at V and 4 bases at J; junction bases unmatched: 7. This CDR3 is 13 amino acids long. Germline loops: CDR1 SQVTM, CDR2 ANQGSEA.

The chain has TRBV6-1 and TRBJ1-3; 7 positions match TRBD1. Unmatched junction bases numbered 6, after V lost 8 bases and J lost 2 bases. Germline V gene data show CDR1 as MNHNS and CDR2 as SASEGT. The CDR3 contains 14 residues. The CDR3 region has the DNA TGTGCCAGCCGTACAGACAGGGCTGGAAACACCATATATTTT. It is translated as CASRTDRAGNTIYF.

This clone showed up just once. V usage is TRBV19 and J usage is TRBJ2-5; possibly TRBD1 or TRBD2 for D (6 bases each). This CDR3 has 14 residues. Trimming took off 3 bases at V and 5 bases at J, with 13 bases between the two ends. Germline CDR1 and CDR2: LNHDA and SQIVND (reference sequence). The CDR3 nucleotides are TGTGCCAGTAGTATCGGAACAGGGAGGGAGACCCAGTACTTC. Translating it yields CASSIGTGRETQYF. The full variable domain, its missing parts supplied by reference TRBV19 and TRBJ2-5, is DGGITQSPKYLFRKEGQNVTLSCEQNLNHDAMYWYRQDPGQGLRLIYYSQIVNDFQKGDIAEGYSVSREKKESFPLTVTSAQKNPTAFYLCASSIGTGRETQYFGPGTRLLVL.

The J gene is TRBJ1-1, the V gene TRBV11-1, with D perhaps matching TRBD1 (5 bases). Germline CDR1 is SGHAT and CDR2 is FQDESV (reference sequence). Trimming left V 5 bases short and J 2 bases short, with 15 bases between. The CDR3 extends over 15 amino acids. The CDR3 here is CASSRIRARNTEAFF. CDR3 bases: TGTGCCAGCAGCAGAATCAGGGCCCGAAACACTGAAGCTTTCTTT.

V usage is TRBV30 and J usage is TRBJ2-5, with D possibly matching TRBD2 (7 bases). Germline CDR1 reads GTSNPN; CDR2 reads SVGIG (reference sequence). The ends were cut back, 3 bases at V and 1 base at J, with 12 bases in the middle. The CDR3 totals 14 residues. The CDR3 DNA reads as TGTGCCTGGAGACGCGGGGGCCCCCAAGAGACCCAGTACTTC. Translated, it gives CAWRRGGPQETQYF.

The rearrangement joins TRBV5-8 to TRBJ2-5; 9 bases are shared with TRBD2. This CDR3 has 15 residues. The trim removed 4 bases at V and 1 base at J, leaving 5 bases unmatched. Germline-derived CDR1 and CDR2 are SGHTS and YDEGEE. This chain's CDR3 is CASSTGTSPQETQYF. CDR3 coding DNA: TGTGCCAGCAGCACTGGGACTAGCCCCCAAGAGACCCAGTACTTC.

The chain carries TRBV2 and TRBJ1-5; the D gene is possibly TRBD1 (5 bases). CDR1 and CDR2 (germline): SNHLY, FYNNEI. V was trimmed by 3 bases and J by 1 base, leaving 16 bases between them. This CDR3 comprises 17 residues. This CDR3 is CASSDSIRRGSNQPQHF. CDR3 DNA sequence: TGTGCCAGCAGTGACTCGATACGACGGGGGAGCAATCAGCCCCAGCATTTT.

The chain employs TRBV5-6 and TRBJ2-2; no reliable D call. V was pared by 1 base and J by 7 bases, with 5 bases between. In germline, CDR1 is SGHDT, CDR2 YYEEEE. This CDR3 is built from 12 residues. As DNA, the CDR3 is TGTGCCAGCAGCTTGAGAGGCGGGGAGCTGTTTTTT. Translated, it gives CASSLRGGELFF.

CDR3 DNA: TGTGCCAGCAGGGTGGAGGGCAATCAGCCCCAGCATTTT. This translates into CASRVEGNQPQHF. This sequence joins TRBV6-1 and TRBJ1-5, with D unresolved. Trimming pared 6 bases from V and 2 bases from J, leaving 8 bases between. The CDR3 has 13 amino acids. Germline values: CDR1 MNHNS, CDR2 SASEGT.

The chain couples TRBV5-1 to TRBJ2-3; D might be TRBD1 or TRBD2, each matching 6 bases. From germline, CDR1 is SGHRS and CDR2 YFSETQ. The CDR3 consists of 14 residues. Trimming cost V 4 bases and J 2 bases, with 11 bases left between them. This CDR3 is CASSTGTATDTQYF. The CDR3 nucleotides read TGCGCCAGCAGCACAGGGACTGCCACAGATACGCAGTATTTT.

The V and J genes are TRBV28 and TRBJ1-1; D not resolved. Germline CDR1 is MDHEN and CDR2 is SYDVKM. V lost 3 bases to trimming and J lost 0 bases, with 5 bases between them. This CDR3 region has 13 residues. In nucleotides, the CDR3 is TGTGCCAGCAGTTTCTCTATGAACACTGAAGCTTTCTTT. The encoded protein is CASSFSMNTEAFF.